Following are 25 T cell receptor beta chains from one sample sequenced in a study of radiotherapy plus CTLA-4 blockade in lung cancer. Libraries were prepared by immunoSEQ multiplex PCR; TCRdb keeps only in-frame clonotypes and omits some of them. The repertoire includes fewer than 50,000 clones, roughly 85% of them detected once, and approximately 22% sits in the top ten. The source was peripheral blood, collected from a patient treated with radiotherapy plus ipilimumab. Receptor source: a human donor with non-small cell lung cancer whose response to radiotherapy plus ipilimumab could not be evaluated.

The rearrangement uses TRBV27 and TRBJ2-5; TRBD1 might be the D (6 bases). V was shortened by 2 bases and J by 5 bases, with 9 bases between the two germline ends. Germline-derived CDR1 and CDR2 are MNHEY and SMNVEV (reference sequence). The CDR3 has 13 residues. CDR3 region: CASSLNRVETQYF. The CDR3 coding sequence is TGTGCCAGCAGTTTAAACAGGGTCGAGACCCAGTACTTC.

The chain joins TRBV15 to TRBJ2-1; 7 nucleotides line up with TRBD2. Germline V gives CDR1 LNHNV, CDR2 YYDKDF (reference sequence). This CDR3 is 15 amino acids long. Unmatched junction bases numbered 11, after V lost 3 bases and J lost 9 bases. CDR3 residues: CATSSPMGGDGEQFF. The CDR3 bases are TGTGCCACCAGCAGTCCGATGGGGGGGGACGGTGAGCAGTTCTTC.

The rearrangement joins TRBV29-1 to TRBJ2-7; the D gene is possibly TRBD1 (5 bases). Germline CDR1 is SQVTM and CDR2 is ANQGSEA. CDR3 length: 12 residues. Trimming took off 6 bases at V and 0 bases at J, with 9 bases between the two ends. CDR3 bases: TGCAGCGTGGTGGGGCCCTCCTACGAGCAGTACTTC. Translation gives CSVVGPSYEQYF.

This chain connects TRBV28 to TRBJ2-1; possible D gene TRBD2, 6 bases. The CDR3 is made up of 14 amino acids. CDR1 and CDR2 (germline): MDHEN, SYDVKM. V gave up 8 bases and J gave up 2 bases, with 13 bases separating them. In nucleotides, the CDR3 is TGTGCCAGCCAAACCGGGGGTGCCTACAATGAGCAGTTCTTC. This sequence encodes CASQTGGAYNEQFF. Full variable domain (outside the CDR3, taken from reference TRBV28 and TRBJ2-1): DVKVTQSSRYLVKRTGEKVFLECVQDMDHENMFWYRQDPGLGLRLIYFSYDVKMKEKGDIPEGYSVSREKKERFSLILESASTNQTSMYLCASQTGGAYNEQFFGPGTRLTVL.

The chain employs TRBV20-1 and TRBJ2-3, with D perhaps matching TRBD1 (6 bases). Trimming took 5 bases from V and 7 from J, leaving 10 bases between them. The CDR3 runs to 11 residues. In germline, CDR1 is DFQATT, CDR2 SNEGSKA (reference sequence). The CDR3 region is CSAGDTNTQYF. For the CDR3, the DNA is TGCAGTGCTGGGGACACTAATACGCAGTATTTT.

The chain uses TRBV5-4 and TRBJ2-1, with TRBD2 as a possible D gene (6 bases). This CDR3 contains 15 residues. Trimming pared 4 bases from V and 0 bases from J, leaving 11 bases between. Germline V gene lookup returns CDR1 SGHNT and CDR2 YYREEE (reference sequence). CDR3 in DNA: TGTGCCAGCAGCCCAATAGCGGTCTCCTACAATGAGCAGTTCTTC. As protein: CASSPIAVSYNEQFF.

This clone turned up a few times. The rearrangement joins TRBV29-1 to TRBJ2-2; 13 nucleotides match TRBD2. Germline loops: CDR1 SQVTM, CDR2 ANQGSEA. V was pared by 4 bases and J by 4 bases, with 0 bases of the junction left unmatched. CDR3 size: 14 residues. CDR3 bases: TGCAGCGTTGGGACTAGCGGGAGCACCGGGGAGCTGTTTTTT. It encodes CSVGTSGSTGELFF.

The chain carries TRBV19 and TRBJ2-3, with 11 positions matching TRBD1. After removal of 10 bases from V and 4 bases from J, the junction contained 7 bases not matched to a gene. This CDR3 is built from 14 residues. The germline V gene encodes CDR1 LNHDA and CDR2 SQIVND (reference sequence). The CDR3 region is CATKDRGLSDTQYF. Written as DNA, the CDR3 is TGTGCCACCAAGGACAGGGGGCTGTCAGATACGCAGTATTTT.

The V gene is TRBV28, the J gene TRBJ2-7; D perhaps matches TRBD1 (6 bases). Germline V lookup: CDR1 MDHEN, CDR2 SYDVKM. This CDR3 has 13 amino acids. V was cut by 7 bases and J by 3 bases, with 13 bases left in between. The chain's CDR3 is CASNPGAYYEQYF. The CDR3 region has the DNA TGTGCCAGCAATCCAGGGGCTTACTACGAGCAGTACTTC.

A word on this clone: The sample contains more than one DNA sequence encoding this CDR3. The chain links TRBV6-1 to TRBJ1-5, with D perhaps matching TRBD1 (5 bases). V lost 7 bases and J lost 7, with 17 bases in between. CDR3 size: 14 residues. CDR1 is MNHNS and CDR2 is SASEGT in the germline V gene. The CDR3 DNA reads TGTGCCAGCAATGCCGGGCAGGGTGGCCAGCCCCAGCATTTT. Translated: CASNAGQGGQPQHF.

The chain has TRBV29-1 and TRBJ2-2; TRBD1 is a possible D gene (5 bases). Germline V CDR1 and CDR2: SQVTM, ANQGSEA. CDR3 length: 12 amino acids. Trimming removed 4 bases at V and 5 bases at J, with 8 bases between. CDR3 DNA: TGCAGCGTTGCGGACACAACCGGGGAGCTGTTTTTT. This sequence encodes CSVADTTGELFF.

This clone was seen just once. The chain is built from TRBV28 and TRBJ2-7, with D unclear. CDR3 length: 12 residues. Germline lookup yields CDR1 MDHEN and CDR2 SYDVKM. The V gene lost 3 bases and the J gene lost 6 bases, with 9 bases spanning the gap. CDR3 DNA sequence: TGTGCCAGCAGTTTTGGCTGGTTCGAGCAGTACTTC. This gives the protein CASSFGWFEQYF.

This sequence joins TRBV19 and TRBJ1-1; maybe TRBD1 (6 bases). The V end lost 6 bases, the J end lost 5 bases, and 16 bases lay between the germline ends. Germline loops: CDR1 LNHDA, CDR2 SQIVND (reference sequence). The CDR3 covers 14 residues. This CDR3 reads CASRAAGARTEAFF. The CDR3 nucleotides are TGTGCCAGTAGGGCAGCGGGGGCACGGACTGAAGCTTTCTTT.

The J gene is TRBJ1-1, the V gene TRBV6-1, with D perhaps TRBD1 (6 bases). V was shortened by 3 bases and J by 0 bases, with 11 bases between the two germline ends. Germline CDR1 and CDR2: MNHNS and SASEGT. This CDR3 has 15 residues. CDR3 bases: TGTGCCAGCAGTGAGGCAGGGGTCATGAACACTGAAGCTTTCTTT. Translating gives CASSEAGVMNTEAFF.

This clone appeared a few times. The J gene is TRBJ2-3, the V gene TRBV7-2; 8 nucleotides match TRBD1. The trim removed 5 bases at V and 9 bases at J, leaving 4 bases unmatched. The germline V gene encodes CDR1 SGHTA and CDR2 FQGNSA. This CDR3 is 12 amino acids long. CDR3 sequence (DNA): TGTGCCAGCAGCCAGGGGGCGCGGACGCAGTATTTT. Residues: CASSQGARTQYF.

DNA of the CDR3: TGCGCCAGCGAGCGGGGGGGTTCCACAGATACGCAGTATTTT. Translation gives CASERGGSTDTQYF. The genes are TRBV5-1 and TRBJ2-3; 10 bases are a match to TRBD2. V was pared by 7 bases and J by 2 bases, with 4 bases of the junction left unmatched. CDR1 is SGHRS, CDR2 YFSETQ, per germline. The CDR3 sequence is 14 residues long.

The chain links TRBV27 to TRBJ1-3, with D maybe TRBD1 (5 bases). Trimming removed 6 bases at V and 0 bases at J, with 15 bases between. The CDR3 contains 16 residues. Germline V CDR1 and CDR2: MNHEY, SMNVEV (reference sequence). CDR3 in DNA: TGTGCCAGCAGGGGGGGAGGCAGGGACTCTGGAAACACCATATATTTT. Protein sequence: CASRGGGRDSGNTIYF.

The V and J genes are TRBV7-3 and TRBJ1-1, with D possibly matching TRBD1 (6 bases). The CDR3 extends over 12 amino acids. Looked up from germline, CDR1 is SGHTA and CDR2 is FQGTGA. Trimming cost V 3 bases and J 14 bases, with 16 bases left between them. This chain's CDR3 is CASSFVGGGLFF. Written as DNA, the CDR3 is TGTGCCAGCAGCTTCGTAGGGGGGGGGCTGTTCTTT.

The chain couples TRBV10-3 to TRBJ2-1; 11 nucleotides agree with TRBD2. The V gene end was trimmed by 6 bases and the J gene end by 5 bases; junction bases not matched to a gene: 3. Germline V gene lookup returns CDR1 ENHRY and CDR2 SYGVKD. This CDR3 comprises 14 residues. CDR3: CAIRGGLADNEQFF. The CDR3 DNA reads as TGTGCCATCAGGGGGGGACTAGCGGACAATGAGCAGTTCTTC.

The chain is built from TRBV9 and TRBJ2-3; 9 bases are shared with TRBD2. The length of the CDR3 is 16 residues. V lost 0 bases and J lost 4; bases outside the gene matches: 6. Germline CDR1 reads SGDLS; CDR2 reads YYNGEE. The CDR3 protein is CASSVGGGGASDTQYF. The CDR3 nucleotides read TGTGCCAGCAGCGTAGGTGGCGGGGGGGCTTCAGATACGCAGTATTTT.

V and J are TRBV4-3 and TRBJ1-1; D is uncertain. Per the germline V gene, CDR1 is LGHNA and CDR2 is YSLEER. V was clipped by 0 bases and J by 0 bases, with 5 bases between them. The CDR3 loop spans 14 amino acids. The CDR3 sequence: CASSQDRLNTEAFF. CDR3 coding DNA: TGCGCCAGCAGCCAAGATCGTTTGAACACTGAAGCTTTCTTT.

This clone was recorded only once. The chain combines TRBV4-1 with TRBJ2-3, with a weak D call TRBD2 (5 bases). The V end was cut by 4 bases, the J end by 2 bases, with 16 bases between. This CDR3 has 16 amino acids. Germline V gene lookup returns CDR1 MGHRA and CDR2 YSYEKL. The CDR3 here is CASSPWGDHFTDTQYF. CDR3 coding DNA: TGCGCCAGCAGCCCCTGGGGAGACCATTTCACAGATACGCAGTATTTT.

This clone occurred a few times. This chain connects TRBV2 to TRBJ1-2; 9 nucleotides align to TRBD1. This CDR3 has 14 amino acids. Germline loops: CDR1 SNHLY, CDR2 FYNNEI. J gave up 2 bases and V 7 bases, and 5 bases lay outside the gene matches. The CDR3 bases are TGTGCCAGCAATAGTGACAGGGGGAACTATGGCTACACCTTC. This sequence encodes CASNSDRGNYGYTF.

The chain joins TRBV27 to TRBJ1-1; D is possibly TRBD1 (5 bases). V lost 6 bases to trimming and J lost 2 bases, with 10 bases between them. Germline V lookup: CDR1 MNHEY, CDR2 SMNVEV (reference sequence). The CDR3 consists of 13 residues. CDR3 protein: CASRAQVNTEAFF. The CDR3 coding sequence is TGTGCCAGCAGAGCACAGGTAAACACTGAAGCTTTCTTT.

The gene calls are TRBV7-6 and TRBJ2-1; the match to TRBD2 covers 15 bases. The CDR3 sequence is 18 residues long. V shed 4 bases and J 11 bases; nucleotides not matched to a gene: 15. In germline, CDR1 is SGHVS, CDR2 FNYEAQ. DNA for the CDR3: TGTGCCAGCAGCTCACGTCCCGGGACTAGCGGGGGGTCCCCCCAGCAGTTCTTC. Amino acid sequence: CASSSRPGTSGGSPQQFF. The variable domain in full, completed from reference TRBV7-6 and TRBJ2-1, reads GAGVSQSPRYKVTKRGQDVALRCDPISGHVSLYWYRQALGQGPEFLTYFNYEAQQDKSGLPNDRFSAERPEGSISTLTIQRTEQRDSAMYRCASSSRPGTSGGSPQQFFGPGTRLTVL.